This T cell receptor (beta chain) was retrieved from a study of metastatic and nonmetastatic thyroid tumors. This CDR3 comprises 13 residues. V was pared by 3 bases and J by 5 bases, with 11 bases between. The germline CDR1 and CDR2 sequences are MNHNS and SASEGT. Points from the study as a whole: Within blood and tumor, benign nodules reportedly had significantly lower TCR beta diversity than malignant thyroid tumors did.

The entire patient cohort was treatment-naive prior to thyroid surgery. TCRdb re-called clones via MiXCR from the PCR reads. The sample shows about 32,000 clones, 25% of them seen only once. This clone was detected a few times. Its specificity is unknown. This receptor was obtained from a female donor with papillary thyroid cancer or a benign thyroid nodule (not recorded which). Some clones in this sample may be carry-over from other donors' samples. What was sequenced was blood. The V and J genes are TRBV6-1 and TRBJ2-7; TRBD1 might be the D (5 bases). This CDR3 is CASSDQGLDEQYF. DNA of the CDR3: TGTGCCAGCAGTGACCAGGGCTTGGACGAGCAGTACTTC.